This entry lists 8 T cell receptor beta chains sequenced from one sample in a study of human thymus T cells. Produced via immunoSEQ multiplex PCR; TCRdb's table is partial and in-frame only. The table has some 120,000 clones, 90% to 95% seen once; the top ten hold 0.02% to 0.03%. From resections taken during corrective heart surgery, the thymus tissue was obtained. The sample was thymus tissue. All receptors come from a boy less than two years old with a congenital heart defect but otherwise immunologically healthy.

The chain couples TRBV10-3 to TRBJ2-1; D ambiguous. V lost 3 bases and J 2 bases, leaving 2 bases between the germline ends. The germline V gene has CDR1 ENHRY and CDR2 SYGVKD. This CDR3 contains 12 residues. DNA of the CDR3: TGTGCCATCAGTGACCCCTACAATGAGCAGTTCTTC. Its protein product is CAISDPYNEQFF.

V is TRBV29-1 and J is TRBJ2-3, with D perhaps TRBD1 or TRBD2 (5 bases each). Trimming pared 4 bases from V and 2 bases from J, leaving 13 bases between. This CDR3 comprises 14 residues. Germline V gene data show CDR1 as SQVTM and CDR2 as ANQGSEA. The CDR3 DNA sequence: TGCAGCGTTGCCGCAGGGAGTAACACAGATACGCAGTATTTT. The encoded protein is CSVAAGSNTDTQYF.

For the CDR3, the DNA is TGCGCCAGCAGCGACGCCGGGACTAGTCAAGTCGGGGAGCTGTTTTTT. The encoded protein is CASSDAGTSQVGELFF. V usage is TRBV4-3 and J usage is TRBJ2-2, with 8 bases aligning to TRBD2. V lost 5 bases and J lost 7; bases outside the gene matches: 12. The CDR3 sequence is 16 residues long. Germline V gene lookup returns CDR1 LGHNA and CDR2 YSLEER.

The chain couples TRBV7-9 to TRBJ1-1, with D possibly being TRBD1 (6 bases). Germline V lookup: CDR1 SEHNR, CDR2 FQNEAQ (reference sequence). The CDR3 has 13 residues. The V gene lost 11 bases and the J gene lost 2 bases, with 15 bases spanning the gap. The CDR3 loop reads CAESGHGNTEAFF. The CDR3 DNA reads TGTGCCGAGTCGGGACACGGAAACACTGAAGCTTTCTTT.

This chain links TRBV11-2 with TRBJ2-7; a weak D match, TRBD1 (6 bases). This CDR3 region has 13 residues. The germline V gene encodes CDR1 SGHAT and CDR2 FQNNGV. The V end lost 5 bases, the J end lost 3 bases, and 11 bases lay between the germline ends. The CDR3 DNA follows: TGTGCCAGCAGCACCCGGGACAACTACGAGCAGTACTTC. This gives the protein CASSTRDNYEQYF.

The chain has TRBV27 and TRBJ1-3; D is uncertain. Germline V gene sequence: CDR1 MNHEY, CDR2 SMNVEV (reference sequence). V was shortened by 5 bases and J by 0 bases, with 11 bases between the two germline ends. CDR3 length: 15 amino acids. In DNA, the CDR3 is TGTGCCAGCAGTGCTGGACTGCACTCTGGAAACACCATATATTTT. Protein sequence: CASSAGLHSGNTIYF.

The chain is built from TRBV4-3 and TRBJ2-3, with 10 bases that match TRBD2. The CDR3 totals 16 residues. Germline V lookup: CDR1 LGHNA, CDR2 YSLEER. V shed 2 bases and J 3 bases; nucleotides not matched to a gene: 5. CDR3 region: CASSQLAGVLTDTQYF. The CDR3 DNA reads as TGCGCCAGCAGCCAACTAGCGGGGGTACTGACAGATACGCAGTATTTT.

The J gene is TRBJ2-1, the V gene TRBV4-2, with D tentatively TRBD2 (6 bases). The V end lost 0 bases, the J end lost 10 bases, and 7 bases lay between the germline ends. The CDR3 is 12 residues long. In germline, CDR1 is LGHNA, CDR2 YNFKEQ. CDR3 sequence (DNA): TGTGCCAGCAGCCAAGATGGGAGGGAGCAGTTCTTC. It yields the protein CASSQDGREQFF.